This TCR beta chain comes out of a study of CXCR3-negative and CXCR3-positive naive CD8 T cells. Study observations and caveats: Compared with CXCR3-negative naive cells, CXCR3-positive naive cells showed more hydrophobic TRB CDR3s.

Identification of naive CD8+ T cells rested on CD45RO-CCR7+CD27+CD95- status. Points on this clonotype: Its antigen is still unknown.

The TRB libraries of cDNA were built by UMI-labeled 5' RACE. From the 5' RACE reads, TCRdb lists one entry per CDR3 protein and no DNA. The table lists some 130,000 distinct CDR3 sequences. The CDR3 runs 15 residues. Germline V CDR1 and CDR2: MNHEY, SMNVEV (reference sequence). Material for sequencing was naive CXCR3+ CD8+ T cells from blood. Described subset: CD45RO-CCR7+CD27+CD95- naive CD8+ T cells expressing CXCR3 (TNR3+). V is TRBV27 and J is TRBJ2-3; the TCRdb D gene call, TRBD1, has no DNA to confirm it. The clonotype originates from a human donor in good health. Some clones in this sample may be carry-over from other donors' samples. CDR3 residues: CASSLSVGGTDTQYF.